A selection of T cell receptor beta chains follows, all from one sample in a study of shared clonotypes between healthy human individuals. Assay used: immunoSEQ multiplex PCR; TCRdb lists only in-frame clones, some missing. The sample holds some 550,000 clones, more than 95% seen once. The source material was naive CD4+ T cells sorted from blood. The receptor source for this set is a woman aged 25 to 39 in good health. The CDR3 runs from the conserved cysteine through the conserved F or W. The D gene is left open where the match is weak. Size is stated for part of the rows, as once, few or many counts, or as a class when the clone is expanded.

D	V	size	J	CDR3	DNA
-	TRBV5-1	once	TRBJ1-3	CASSLTARGAGNTIYF	TGCGCCAGCAGCCTCACCGCTAGGGGGGCTGGAAACACCATATATTTT
TRBD2	TRBV28	-	TRBJ2-3	CASSSRLGLAGSYTQYF	TGTGCCAGCAGTTCTCGACTCGGACTAGCGGGATCCTATACGCAGTATTTT
TRBD2	TRBV6-1	-	TRBJ2-7	CASSVGLAYYEQYF	TGTGCCAGCAGTGTAGGACTAGCCTACTACGAGCAGTACTTC
-	TRBV21-1	-	TRBJ1-5	CASSKSGSYQPQHF	TGTGCCAGCAGCAAGTCAGGGTCGTATCAGCCCCAGCATTTT
TRBD2	TRBV27	once	TRBJ2-7	CASRRTSGTYEQYF	TGTGCCAGCAGAAGGACTAGCGGGACCTACGAGCAGTACTTC
-	TRBV28	-	TRBJ2-7	CASSSLGPWDF	TGTGCCAGCAGTTCCCTCGGGCCTTGGGACTTC
-	TRBV19	-	TRBJ2-2	CASSNQGLGTGELFF	TGTGCCAGTAGTAACCAGGGGTTAGGGACCGGGGAGCTGTTTTTT
TRBD1	TRBV27	-	TRBJ1-2	CASSSLGQIGGYTF	TGTGCCAGCAGTTCCCTGGGACAGATAGGTGGCTACACCTTC
-	TRBV21-1	-	TRBJ1-2	CASSKKNPANYGYTF	TGTGCCAGCAGCAAAAAAAATCCAGCTAACTATGGCTACACCTTC
-	TRBV4-1	-	TRBJ1-4	CASSQDPWARSEKLFF	TGCGCCAGCAGCCAAGATCCGTGGGCCCGAAGTGAAAAACTGTTTTTT